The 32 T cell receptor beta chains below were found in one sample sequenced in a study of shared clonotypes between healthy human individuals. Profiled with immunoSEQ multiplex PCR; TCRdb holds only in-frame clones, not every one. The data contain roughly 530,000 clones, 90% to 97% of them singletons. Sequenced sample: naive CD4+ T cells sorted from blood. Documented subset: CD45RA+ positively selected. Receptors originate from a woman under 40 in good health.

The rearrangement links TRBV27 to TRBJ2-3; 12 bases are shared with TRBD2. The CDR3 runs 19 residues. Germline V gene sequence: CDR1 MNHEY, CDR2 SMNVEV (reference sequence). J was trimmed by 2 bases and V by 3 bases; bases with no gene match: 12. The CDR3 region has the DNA TGTGCCAGCAGTTTGTATGGGGCTAGCGGGAGGGTCTCCACAGATACGCAGTATTTT. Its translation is CASSLYGASGRVSTDTQYF.

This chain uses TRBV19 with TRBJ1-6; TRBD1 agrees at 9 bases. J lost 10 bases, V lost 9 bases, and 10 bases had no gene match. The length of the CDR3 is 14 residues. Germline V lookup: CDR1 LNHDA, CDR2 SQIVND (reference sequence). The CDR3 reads CASRTGGFGSPLHF. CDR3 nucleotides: TGTGCCAGCAGAACAGGGGGCTTTGGGTCACCCCTCCACTTT.

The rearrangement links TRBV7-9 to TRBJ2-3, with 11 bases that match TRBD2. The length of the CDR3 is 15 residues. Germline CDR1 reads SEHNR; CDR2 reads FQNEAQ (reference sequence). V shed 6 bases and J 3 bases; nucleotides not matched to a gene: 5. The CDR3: CASRILAGVTDTQYF. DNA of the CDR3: TGTGCCAGCAGAATACTAGCGGGGGTTACAGATACGCAGTATTTT.

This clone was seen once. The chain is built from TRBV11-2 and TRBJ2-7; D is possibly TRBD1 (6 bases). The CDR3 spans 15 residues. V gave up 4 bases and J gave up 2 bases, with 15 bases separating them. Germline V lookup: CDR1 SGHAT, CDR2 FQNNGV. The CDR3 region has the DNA TGTGCCAGCAGCTCGGGACACGTAGCCACCTACGAGCAGTACTTC. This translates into CASSSGHVATYEQYF.

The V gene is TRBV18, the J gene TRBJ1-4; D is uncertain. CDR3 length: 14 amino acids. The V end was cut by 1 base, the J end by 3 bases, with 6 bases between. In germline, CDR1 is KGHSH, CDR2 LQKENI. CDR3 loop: CASSPRGPNEKLFF. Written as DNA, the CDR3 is TGTGCCAGCTCACCACGGGGTCCTAATGAAAAACTGTTTTTT.

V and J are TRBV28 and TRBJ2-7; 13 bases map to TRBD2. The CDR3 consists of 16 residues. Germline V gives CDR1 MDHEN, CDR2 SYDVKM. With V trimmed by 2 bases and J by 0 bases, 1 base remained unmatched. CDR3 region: CASSLGTSGTSYEQYF. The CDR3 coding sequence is TGTGCCAGCAGTTTAGGGACTAGCGGGACCTCCTACGAGCAGTACTTC. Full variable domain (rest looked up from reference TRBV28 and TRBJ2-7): DVKVTQSSRYLVKRTGEKVFLECVQDMDHENMFWYRQDPGLGLRLIYFSYDVKMKEKGDIPEGYSVSREKKERFSLILESASTNQTSMYLCASSLGTSGTSYEQYFGPGTRLTVT.

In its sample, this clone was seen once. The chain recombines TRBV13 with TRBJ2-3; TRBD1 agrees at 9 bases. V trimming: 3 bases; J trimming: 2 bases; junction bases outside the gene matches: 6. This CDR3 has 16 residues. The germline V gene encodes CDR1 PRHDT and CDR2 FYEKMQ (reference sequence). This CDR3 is CASSLAWTGDTDTQYF. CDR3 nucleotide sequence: TGTGCCAGCAGCTTGGCGTGGACAGGGGACACAGATACGCAGTATTTT.

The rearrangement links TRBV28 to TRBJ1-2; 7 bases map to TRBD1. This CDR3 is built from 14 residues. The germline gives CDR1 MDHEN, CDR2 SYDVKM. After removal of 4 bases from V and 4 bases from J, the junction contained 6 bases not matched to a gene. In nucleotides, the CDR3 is TGTGCCAGCAGTTCACAGGGGATGAGCTATGGCTACACCTTC. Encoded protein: CASSSQGMSYGYTF.

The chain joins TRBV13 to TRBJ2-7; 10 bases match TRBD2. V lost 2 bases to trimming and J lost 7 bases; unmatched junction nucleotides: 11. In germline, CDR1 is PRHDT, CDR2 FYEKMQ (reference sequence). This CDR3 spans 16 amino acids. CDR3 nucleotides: TGTGCCAGCAGCTTAAGTAAAGCGGGAGGGCTAGGGGAGCAGTACTTC. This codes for CASSLSKAGGLGEQYF.

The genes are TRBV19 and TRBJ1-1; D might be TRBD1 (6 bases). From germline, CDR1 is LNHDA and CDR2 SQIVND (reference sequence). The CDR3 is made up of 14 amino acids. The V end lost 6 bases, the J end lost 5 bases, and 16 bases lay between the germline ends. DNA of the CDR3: TGTGCCAGTAGACTGAGGGGGGAGAGGACTGAAGCTTTCTTT. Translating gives CASRLRGERTEAFF.

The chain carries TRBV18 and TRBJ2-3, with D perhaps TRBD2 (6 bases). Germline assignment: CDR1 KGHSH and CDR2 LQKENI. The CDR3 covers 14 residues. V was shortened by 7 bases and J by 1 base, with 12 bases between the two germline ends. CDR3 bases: TGTGCCAGCTTGGAGGGACGCGGCACAGATACGCAGTATTTT. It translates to CASLEGRGTDTQYF. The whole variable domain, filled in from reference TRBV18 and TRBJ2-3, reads NAGVMQNPRHLVRRRGQEARLRCSPMKGHSHVYWYRQLPEEGLKFMVYLQKENIIDESGMPKERFSAEFPKEGPSILRIQQVVRGDSAAYFCASLEGRGTDTQYFGPGTRLTVL.

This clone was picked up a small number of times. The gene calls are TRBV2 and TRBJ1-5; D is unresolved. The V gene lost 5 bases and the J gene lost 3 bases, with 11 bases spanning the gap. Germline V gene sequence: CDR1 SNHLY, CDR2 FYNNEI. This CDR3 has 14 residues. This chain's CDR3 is CASSTQGSNQPQHF. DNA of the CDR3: TGTGCCAGCAGTACCCAAGGCTCCAATCAGCCCCAGCATTTT.

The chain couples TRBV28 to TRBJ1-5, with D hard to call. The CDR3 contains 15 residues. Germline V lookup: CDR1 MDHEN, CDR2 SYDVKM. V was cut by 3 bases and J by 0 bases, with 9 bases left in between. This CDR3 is CASSFRKISNQPQHF. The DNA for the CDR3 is TGTGCCAGCAGTTTTCGGAAGATTAGCAATCAGCCCCAGCATTTT.

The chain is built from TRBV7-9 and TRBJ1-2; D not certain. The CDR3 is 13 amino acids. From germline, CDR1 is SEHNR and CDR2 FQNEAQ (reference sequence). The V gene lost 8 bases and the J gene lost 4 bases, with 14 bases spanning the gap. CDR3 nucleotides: TGTGCCAGCCACCCGAGAGCTGGCTATGGCTACACCTTC. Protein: CASHPRAGYGYTF.

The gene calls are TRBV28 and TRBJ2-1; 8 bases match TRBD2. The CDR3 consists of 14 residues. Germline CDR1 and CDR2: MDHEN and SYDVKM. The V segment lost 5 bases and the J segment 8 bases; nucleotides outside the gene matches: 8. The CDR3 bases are TGTGCCAGCAGTGGGGTAGCGGGAATCCATGAGCAGTTCTTC. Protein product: CASSGVAGIHEQFF.

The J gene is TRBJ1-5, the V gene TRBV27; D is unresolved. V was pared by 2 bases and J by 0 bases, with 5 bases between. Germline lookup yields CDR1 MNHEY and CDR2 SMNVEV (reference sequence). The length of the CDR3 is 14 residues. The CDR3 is CASSLTVSNQPQHF. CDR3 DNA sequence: TGTGCCAGCAGTTTAACAGTTAGCAATCAGCCCCAGCATTTT.

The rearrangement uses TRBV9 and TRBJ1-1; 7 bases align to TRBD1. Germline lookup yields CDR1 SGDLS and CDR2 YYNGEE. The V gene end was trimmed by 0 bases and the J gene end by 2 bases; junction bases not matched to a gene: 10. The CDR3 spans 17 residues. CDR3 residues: CASSVGGSTGINTEAFF. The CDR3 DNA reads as TGTGCCAGCAGCGTAGGGGGATCGACAGGGATCAACACTGAAGCTTTCTTT.

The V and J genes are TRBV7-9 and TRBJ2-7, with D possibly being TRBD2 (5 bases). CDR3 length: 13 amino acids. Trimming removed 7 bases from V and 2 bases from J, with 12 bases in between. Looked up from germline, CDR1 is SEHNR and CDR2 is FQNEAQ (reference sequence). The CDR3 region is CASTKDGTYEQYF. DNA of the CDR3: TGTGCCAGCACCAAGGACGGGACCTACGAGCAGTACTTC.

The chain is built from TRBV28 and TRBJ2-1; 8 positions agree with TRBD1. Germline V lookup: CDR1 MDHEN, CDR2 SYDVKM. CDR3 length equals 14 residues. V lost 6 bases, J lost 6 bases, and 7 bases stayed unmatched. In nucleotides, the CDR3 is TGTGCCAGCAGGGCGGGACAGGCCGCCAATGAGCAGTTCTTC. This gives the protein CASRAGQAANEQFF.

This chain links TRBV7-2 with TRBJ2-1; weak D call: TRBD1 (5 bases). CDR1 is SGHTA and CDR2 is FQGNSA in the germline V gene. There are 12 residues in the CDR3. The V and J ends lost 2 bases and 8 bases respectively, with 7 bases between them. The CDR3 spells CASSLPGYEQFF. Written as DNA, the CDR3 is TGTGCCAGCAGCTTACCAGGGTATGAGCAGTTCTTC.

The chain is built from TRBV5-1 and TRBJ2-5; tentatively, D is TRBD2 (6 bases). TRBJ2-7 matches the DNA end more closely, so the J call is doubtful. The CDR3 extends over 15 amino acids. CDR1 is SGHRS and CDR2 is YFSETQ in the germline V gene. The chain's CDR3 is CASSLERVLGDEQYF. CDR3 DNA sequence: TGCGCCAGCAGCTTGGAGCGGGTACTGGGGGACGAGCAGTACTTC.

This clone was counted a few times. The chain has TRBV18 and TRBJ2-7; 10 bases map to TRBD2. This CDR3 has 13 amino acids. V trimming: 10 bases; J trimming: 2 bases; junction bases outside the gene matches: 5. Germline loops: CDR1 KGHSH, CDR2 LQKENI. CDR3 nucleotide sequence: TGTGCCACTAAAACTAGCGGGACCTACGAGCAGTACTTC. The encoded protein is CATKTSGTYEQYF. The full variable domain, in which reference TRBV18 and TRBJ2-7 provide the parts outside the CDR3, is NAGVMQNPRHLVRRRGQEARLRCSPMKGHSHVYWYRQLPEEGLKFMVYLQKENIIDESGMPKERFSAEFPKEGPSILRIQQVVRGDSAAYFCATKTSGTYEQYFGPGTRLTVT.

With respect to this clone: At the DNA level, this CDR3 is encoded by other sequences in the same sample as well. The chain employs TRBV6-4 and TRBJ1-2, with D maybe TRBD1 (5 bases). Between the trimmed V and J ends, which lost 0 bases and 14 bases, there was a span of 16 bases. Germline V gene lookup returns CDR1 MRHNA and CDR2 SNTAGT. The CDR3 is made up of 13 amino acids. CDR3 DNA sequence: TGTGCCAGCAGTGACTCTTCTGGGACTTCCTATACCTTC. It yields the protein CASSDSSGTSYTF.

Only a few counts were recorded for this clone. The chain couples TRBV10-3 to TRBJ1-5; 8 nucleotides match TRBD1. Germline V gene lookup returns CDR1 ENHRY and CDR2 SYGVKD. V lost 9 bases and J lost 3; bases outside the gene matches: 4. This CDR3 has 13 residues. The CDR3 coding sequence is TGTGCCATAAGACAGGGGAACAATCAGCCCCAGCATTTT. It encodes CAIRQGNNQPQHF.

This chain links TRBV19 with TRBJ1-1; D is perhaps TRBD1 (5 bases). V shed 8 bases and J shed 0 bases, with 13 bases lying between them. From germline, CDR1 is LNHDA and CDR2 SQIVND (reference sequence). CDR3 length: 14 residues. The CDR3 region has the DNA TGTGCCAGTTCCAGAGGGACGGTGAACACTGAAGCTTTCTTT. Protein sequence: CASSRGTVNTEAFF. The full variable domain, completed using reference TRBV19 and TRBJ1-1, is DGGITQSPKYLFRKEGQNVTLSCEQNLNHDAMYWYRQDPGQGLRLIYYSQIVNDFQKGDIAEGYSVSREKKESFPLTVTSAQKNPTAFYLCASSRGTVNTEAFFGQGTRLTVV.

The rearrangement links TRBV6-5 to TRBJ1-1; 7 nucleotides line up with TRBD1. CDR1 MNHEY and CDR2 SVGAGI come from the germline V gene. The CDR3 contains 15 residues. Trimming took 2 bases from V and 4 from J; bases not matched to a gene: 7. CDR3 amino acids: CASSYDRAVVTEAFF. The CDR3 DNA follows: TGTGCCAGCAGTTACGACAGGGCGGTTGTCACTGAAGCTTTCTTT.

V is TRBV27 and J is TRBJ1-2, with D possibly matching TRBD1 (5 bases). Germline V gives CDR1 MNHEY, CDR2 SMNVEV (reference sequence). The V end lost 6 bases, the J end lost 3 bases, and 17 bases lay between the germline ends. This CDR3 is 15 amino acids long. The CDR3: CASSPAGQQYYGYTF. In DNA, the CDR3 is TGTGCCAGCAGCCCCGCGGGGCAACAATACTATGGCTACACCTTC.

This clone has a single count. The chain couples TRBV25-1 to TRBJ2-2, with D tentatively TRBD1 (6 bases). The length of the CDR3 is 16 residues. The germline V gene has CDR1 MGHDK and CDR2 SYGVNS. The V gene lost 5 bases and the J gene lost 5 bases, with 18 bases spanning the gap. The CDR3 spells CASSKTGGLRTGELFF. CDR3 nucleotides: TGTGCCAGCAGTAAGACAGGTGGGCTAAGGACCGGGGAGCTGTTTTTT.

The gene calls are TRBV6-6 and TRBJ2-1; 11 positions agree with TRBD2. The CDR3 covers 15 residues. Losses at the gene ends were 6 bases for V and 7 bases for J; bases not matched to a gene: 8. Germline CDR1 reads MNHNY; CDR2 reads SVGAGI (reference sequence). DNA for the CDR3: TGTGCCAGCAGCCCCGCTAGCGGGAGGTCGAATGAGCAGTTCTTC. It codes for CASSPASGRSNEQFF.

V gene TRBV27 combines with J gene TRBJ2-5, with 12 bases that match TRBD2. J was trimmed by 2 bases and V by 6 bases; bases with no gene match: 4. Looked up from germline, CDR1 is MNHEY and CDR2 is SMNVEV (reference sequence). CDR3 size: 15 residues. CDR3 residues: CASSPLAGGQETQYF. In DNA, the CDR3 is TGTGCCAGCAGCCCGCTAGCGGGAGGGCAAGAGACCCAGTACTTC.

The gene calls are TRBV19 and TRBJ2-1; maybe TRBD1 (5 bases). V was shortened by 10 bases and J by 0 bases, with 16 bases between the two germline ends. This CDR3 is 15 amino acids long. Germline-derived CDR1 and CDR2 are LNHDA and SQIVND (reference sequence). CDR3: CATSPQGSSYNEQFF. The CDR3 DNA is TGTGCCACCTCACCCCAGGGCAGCTCCTACAATGAGCAGTTCTTC.

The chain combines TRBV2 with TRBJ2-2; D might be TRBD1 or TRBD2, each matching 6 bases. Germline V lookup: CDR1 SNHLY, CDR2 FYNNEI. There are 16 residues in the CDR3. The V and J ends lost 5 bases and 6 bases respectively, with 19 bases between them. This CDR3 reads CASSHRMGGDSGELFF. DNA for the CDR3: TGTGCCAGCAGTCATCGGATGGGGGGCGACTCCGGGGAGCTGTTTTTT.